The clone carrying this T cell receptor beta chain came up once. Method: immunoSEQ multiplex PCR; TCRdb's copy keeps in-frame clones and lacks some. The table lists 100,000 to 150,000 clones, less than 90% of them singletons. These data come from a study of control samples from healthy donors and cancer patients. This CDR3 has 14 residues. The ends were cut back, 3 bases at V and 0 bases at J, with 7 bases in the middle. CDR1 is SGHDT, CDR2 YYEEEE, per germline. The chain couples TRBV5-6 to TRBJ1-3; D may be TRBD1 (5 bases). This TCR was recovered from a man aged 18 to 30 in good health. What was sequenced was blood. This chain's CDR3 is CASSSGPSGNTIYF. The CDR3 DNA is TGTGCCAGCAGCTCGGGACCCTCTGGAAACACCATATATTTT.